Here is one TCR beta chain with its context. The entry originates in a study of cytomegalovirus exposure and HLA in healthy donors. Use of 60 Vbeta and 13 Jbeta primers characterized the PCR. Data came from immunoSEQ multiplex PCR; TCRdb stores just in-frame clones and leaves some out. The data show about 160,000 clones, just under 75% seen once. The receptor's source is a woman younger than 35 in good health and CMV-seronegative. The sequencing input was PBMCs.

CDR3 nucleotide sequence: TGTGCCAGCAGCTTAGACAGTTCCTCTGGGGCCAACGTCCTGACTTTC. The encoded protein is CASSLDSSSGANVLTF. This chain joins TRBV7-2 and TRBJ2-6; D call uncertain. The CDR3 spans 16 residues. The germline CDR1 and CDR2 sequences are SGHTA and FQGNSA. Trimming stripped 1 base from V and 0 bases from J, with 7 bases between.